The TCR beta chain described here comes from a study of T cell responses to AZD1222 COVID-19 vaccine. This clone was observed a few times. The target antigen is unknown. The method was immunoSEQ multiplex PCR; TCRdb's version includes in-frame clones alone and lacks a portion of them. Among about 200,000 clones listed, around 90% were seen once. Findings and caveats of the study: The sample set comprised mostly white British donors with more females, and clonal diversity was possibly underestimated. Baseline seropositives among AZD1222 recipients totaled only six. Regions 160-218 and 743-854 dominated among vaccine-associated CD4 TCRs spanning spike. Elevations in Spike-specific TCR breadth and depth followed administration of two AZD1222 doses.

The sequencing used peripheral blood, collected 28 days after the second dose of the MenACWY control vaccine. The clonotype comes from an adult who received the MenACWY meningococcal vaccine as a control.

CDR3 sequence reads: CASTAGGSSNQPQHF. In DNA, the CDR3 is TGTGCCAGTACCGCAGGAGGGAGTAGCAATCAGCCCCAGCATTTT. The chain has TRBV19 and TRBJ1-5; D is ambiguous. The CDR3 runs 15 residues. Trimming pared 7 bases from V and 0 bases from J, leaving 13 bases between. From germline, CDR1 is LNHDA and CDR2 SQIVND (reference sequence).